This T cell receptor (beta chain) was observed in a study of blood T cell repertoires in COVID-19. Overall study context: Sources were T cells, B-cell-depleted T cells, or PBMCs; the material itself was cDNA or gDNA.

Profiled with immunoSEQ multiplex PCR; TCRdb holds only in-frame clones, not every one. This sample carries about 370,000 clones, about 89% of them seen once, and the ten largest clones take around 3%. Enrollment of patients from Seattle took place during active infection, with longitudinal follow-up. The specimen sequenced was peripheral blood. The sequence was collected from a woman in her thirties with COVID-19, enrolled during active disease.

The DNA of the CDR3 is TGTGCCAGCAGCTCCGAAGGACAGGGAACTTCACCCCTCCACTTT. This encodes CASSSEGQGTSPLHF. This rearrangement joins TRBV7-2 to TRBJ1-6; 8 nucleotides line up with TRBD1. J gave up 9 bases and V 4 bases, and 8 bases lay outside the gene matches. The CDR3 runs to 15 residues. Germline V CDR1 and CDR2: SGHTA, FQGNSA.